Detailed here is one TCR beta chain. Its target is unknown. V shed 5 bases and J shed 6 bases, with 16 bases lying between them. This CDR3 is 13 amino acids long. Germline V gives CDR1 GTSNPN, CDR2 SVGIG (reference sequence). Every one of the donors was a Caucasian adult that lived in Nashville, Tennessee. This sample is part of a study of shared clonotypes between healthy human individuals. Study context: Per donor, three plates held CD4 naive cells, three held CD4 memory, two held CD8 naive and one held CD8 memory.

Overall study results and limits: Clonotypes which were not shared had lower generation probabilities than clonotypes that all four donors shared.

Per the original data handling: There were no quality scores in the junction-only immunoSEQ sequences, so filtering differed. Here immunoSEQ multiplex PCR was the method, and the copy in TCRdb shows in-frame clones only, minus some. V and J calls and clone size come straight from that table; D and trimming were deduced from the DNA. The sample shows 2 million to 2.5 million clones, over 85% of them seen only once. Source material: naive CD4+ T cells from PBMCs. This sample's subset: CD45RA+ positively selected. The genes are TRBV30 and TRBJ2-5; the D gene is possibly TRBD1 (6 bases). The origin of this receptor is a young man in good health. Some clones in this sample may be carry-over from other donors' samples. DNA for the CDR3: TGTGCCTGGGCAGGCGAGGGGGTGCAGACCCAGTACTTC. This encodes CAWAGEGVQTQYF.